What follows describes a single T cell receptor (beta chain). Its specificity is not known. Deep-resolution sequencing targeted 200,000 T cell genomes in pre-culture CD4+ samples. Assay: immunoSEQ multiplex PCR; the TCRdb copy retains only in-frame clones and omits some. The data contain over 100,000 clones, 92% of them singletons. The data stem from a study of T cell repertoires and HLA-DP antigens. Overall study context: Sorted CD137+CD4+ samples averaged around 230 ng DNA; pre-culture CD4+ samples, about 1,200 ng.

Negative selection yielded untouched CD4+ T cells of average about 98% purity. CD4+ T cells were isolated untouched, roughly 98% pure. The CDR3 contains 13 residues. Germline V gene data show CDR1 as LNHDA and CDR2 as SQIVND (reference sequence). Trimming cost V 10 bases and J 7 bases; bases outside gene matches: 10. This TCR came from a woman younger than 35 in good health and CMV-seronegative. The V gene is TRBV19, the J gene TRBJ2-1; the match to TRBD2 covers 7 bases. Sample: CD4+ T cells from PBMCs. The CDR3 is CATKALARNEQFF. As DNA, the CDR3 is TGTGCCACCAAGGCACTAGCGCGGAATGAGCAGTTCTTC.